The 18 T cell receptor beta chains below come from one sample, sequenced in a study of identifying expanded T cells in peripheral blood. Repertoires were generated with immunoSEQ multiplex PCR, while TCRdb's copy carries only in-frame clones and drops some. The table includes 110,000 or so clones, 88% detected once. The sequencing sample was made of blood. The receptors were sampled from a person between 18 and 75 years old in good health.

V gene TRBV5-1 combines with J gene TRBJ2-3; D is uncertain. Germline V gives CDR1 SGHRS, CDR2 YFSETQ. The V end lost 0 bases, the J end lost 2 bases, and 10 bases lay between the germline ends. The CDR3 has 15 residues. The CDR3 is CASSLEAGNTDTQYF. DNA for the CDR3: TGCGCCAGCAGCTTGGAAGCTGGGAACACAGATACGCAGTATTTT. Full variable domain (missing parts from reference TRBV5-1 and TRBJ2-3): KAGVTQTPRYLIKTRGQQVTLSCSPISGHRSVSWYQQTPGQGLQFLFEYFSETQRNKGNFPGRFSGRQFSNSRSEMNVSTLELGDSALYLCASSLEAGNTDTQYFGPGTRLTVL.

This clone is a singleton in its sample. Other DNA sequences from this sample encode an identical CDR3 as well. The chain has TRBV4-1 and TRBJ2-5; D remains unclear. The CDR3 totals 14 residues. Trimming pared 0 bases from V and 1 base from J, leaving 6 bases between. Per germline, CDR1 MGHRA and CDR2 YSYEKL. This CDR3 reads CASSQEEPQETQYF. CDR3 nucleotides: TGCGCCAGCAGCCAAGAGGAGCCCCAAGAGACCCAGTACTTC.

This CDR3 is CASSSTKNTEAFF. DNA for the CDR3: TGTGCCAGTAGTAGTACGAAGAACACTGAAGCTTTCTTT. The chain is built from TRBV19 and TRBJ1-1; D uncertain. The V and J ends lost 4 bases and 1 base respectively, with 7 bases between them. The CDR3 is 13 residues long. CDR1 is LNHDA, CDR2 SQIVND, per germline (reference sequence).

Only one count was recorded for this clone. The gene calls are TRBV27 and TRBJ2-3; TRBD2 matches at 7 bases. Germline V lookup: CDR1 MNHEY, CDR2 SMNVEV (reference sequence). This CDR3 is built from 15 residues. Trimming at V came to 3 bases and at J to 5 bases, leaving 8 bases not matched to a gene. The CDR3 DNA sequence: TGTGCCAGCAGTTTTGAGGCGGGAGTTGTAGATACGCAGTATTTT. This codes for CASSFEAGVVDTQYF.

The chain is built from TRBV5-1 and TRBJ2-6, with 9 bases fitting TRBD1. V shed 2 bases, J shed 2 bases, and the junction held 8 bases outside the gene matches. The CDR3 has 18 amino acids. In germline, CDR1 is SGHRS, CDR2 YFSETQ. CDR3 protein: CASSFYRGRATGANVLTF. In nucleotides, the CDR3 is TGCGCCAGCAGCTTTTACAGGGGGCGGGCCACTGGGGCCAACGTCCTGACTTTC.

The rearrangement joins TRBV4-3 to TRBJ2-2, with D uncertain. CDR1 and CDR2 (germline): LGHNA, YSLEER. V shed 0 bases and J shed 6 bases, with 11 bases lying between them. This CDR3 has 15 residues. CDR3 sequence (DNA): TGCGCCAGCAGCCAAGAACCACGCGCGTCCGGGGAGCTGTTTTTT. Translation: CASSQEPRASGELFF.

J is TRBJ2-5 and V is TRBV9; TRBD1 is a possible D gene (6 bases). CDR1 and CDR2 from the germline V gene are SGDLS and YYNGEE. This CDR3 comprises 14 residues. Trimming cost V 4 bases and J 1 base, with 11 bases left between them. DNA of the CDR3: TGTGCCAGCAGCCAGGGGCAGGTCCAAGAGACCCAGTACTTC. It yields the protein CASSQGQVQETQYF.

DNA for the CDR3: TGTGCCAGCAGAATTCTCGGGAAGCCCTGCTTCTTT. Translation: CASRILGKPCFF. The V call is TRBV28, the J call TRBJ1-1; D unresolved. The ends were cut back, 6 bases at V and 14 bases at J, with 19 bases in the middle. Germline lookup yields CDR1 MDHEN and CDR2 SYDVKM. The CDR3 is 12 amino acids.

The V gene is TRBV7-9, the J gene TRBJ2-3; D is unresolved. Deletions cut 10 bases from V and 2 bases from J, with 19 bases between. Germline values: CDR1 SEHNR, CDR2 FQNEAQ (reference sequence). CDR3 length: 15 residues. In nucleotides, the CDR3 is TGTGCCATTCGAGCCGGAAATCTAGACACAGATACGCAGTATTTT. Protein: CAIRAGNLDTDTQYF.

This clone has a single count. The chain links TRBV12-5 to TRBJ2-1; TRBD2 matches 7 bases. The CDR3 covers 13 residues. V lost 3 bases to trimming and J lost 9 bases; unmatched junction nucleotides: 5. Germline CDR1 and CDR2: LGHNT and FRNRAP. In nucleotides, the CDR3 is TGTGCTAGTGGTTTTGGGGGGGGTAGTGAGCAGTTCTTC. This encodes CASGFGGGSEQFF.

The chain recombines TRBV7-9 with TRBJ2-7; D gene ambiguous. Trimming removed 3 bases from V and 0 bases from J, with 0 bases in between. CDR1 is SEHNR, CDR2 FQNEAQ, per germline (reference sequence). The CDR3 runs to 11 residues. The CDR3 DNA reads as TGTGCCAGCAGCTTCTCCTACGAGCAGTACTTC. Its protein is CASSFSYEQYF.

The V and J genes are TRBV6-6 and TRBJ1-4; TRBD1 is a possible D gene (5 bases). CDR1 and CDR2 from the germline V gene are MNHNY and SVGAGI (reference sequence). The ends were cut back, 5 bases at V and 7 bases at J, with 17 bases in the middle. The CDR3 is 15 amino acids. The DNA of the CDR3 is TGTGCCAGCAGTCCCCTGGGGGGGTCGGGTGAAAAACTGTTTTTT. This sequence encodes CASSPLGGSGEKLFF.

This chain connects TRBV19 to TRBJ1-3; D is uncertain. The CDR3 runs to 13 residues. Between the trimmed V and J ends, which lost 4 bases and 8 bases, there was a span of 12 bases. CDR1 is LNHDA and CDR2 is SQIVND in the germline V gene (reference sequence). CDR3 DNA: TGTGCCAGTAGTACCGTAGGCCGGGACACCATATATTTT. Translated, it gives CASSTVGRDTIYF.

The chain carries TRBV7-3 and TRBJ2-1, with TRBD2 identical over 13 bases. Germline lookup yields CDR1 SGHTA and CDR2 FQGTGA. The CDR3 consists of 15 residues. The V gene end was trimmed by 2 bases and the J gene end by 5 bases; junction bases not matched to a gene: 0. The CDR3 loop reads CASSLGLAGDNEQFF. CDR3 nucleotide sequence: TGTGCCAGCAGCTTAGGACTAGCGGGGGACAATGAGCAGTTCTTC.

The genes are TRBV4-3 and TRBJ1-1; no definite D call. In germline, CDR1 is LGHNA, CDR2 YSLEER. This CDR3 comprises 14 residues. V was trimmed by 1 base and J by 0 bases, leaving 6 bases between them. CDR3 residues: CASSQGVMNTEAFF. CDR3 coding DNA: TGCGCCAGCAGCCAAGGGGTCATGAACACTGAAGCTTTCTTT.

This chain connects TRBV7-8 to TRBJ1-1; no clear D. The germline CDR1 and CDR2 sequences are SGHVS and FQNEAQ. V was trimmed by 4 bases and J by 3 bases, leaving 15 bases between them. This CDR3 is 15 amino acids long. CDR3 DNA: TGTGCCAGCAGCTCCCCGCGTTTACGCGACACTGAAGCTTTCTTT. It specifies CASSSPRLRDTEAFF.

The rearrangement joins TRBV6-5 to TRBJ1-5, with D perhaps matching TRBD1 (6 bases). Germline V gene sequence: CDR1 MNHEY, CDR2 SVGAGI. The CDR3 is 14 residues long. The ends were cut back, 2 bases at V and 5 bases at J, with 10 bases in the middle. CDR3 nucleotides: TGTGCCAGCAGTTACAGGACAGATCATCAGCCCCAGCATTTT. Encoded protein: CASSYRTDHQPQHF.

Turning to this clone: Within the sample, other DNA sequences also encode this same CDR3. The chain carries TRBV5-1 and TRBJ1-1, with 7 bases aligning to TRBD1. V lost 2 bases to trimming and J lost 2 bases; unmatched junction nucleotides: 3. The CDR3 sequence is 14 residues long. CDR1 and CDR2 from the germline V gene are SGHRS and YFSETQ. CDR3 loop: CASSFRDRNTEAFF. The CDR3 DNA follows: TGCGCCAGCAGCTTCAGGGACAGAAACACTGAAGCTTTCTTT.